The sequence of this TCR beta chain was determined in a study of blood T cell repertoires in COVID-19. This table comes from immunoSEQ multiplex PCR, and its TCRdb copy is limited to in-frame clones, with some not included. The sample includes about 280,000 clones, roughly nine tenths seen only once; the top ten take approximately 6%. In assigning cohorts, the study relied on participant-reported clinical history. CDR1 is SGHTA and CDR2 is FQGNSA in the germline V gene. The CDR3 has 13 amino acids. The V gene lost 4 bases and the J gene lost 3 bases, with 7 bases spanning the gap. The gene calls are TRBV7-2 and TRBJ1-5, with D unresolved. Sequencing input: PBMCs or T cells enriched from blood (not recorded which). The clonotype was recovered from a woman aged 35 to 49 who had recovered from COVID-19. CDR3 residues: CASSYSINQPQHF. CDR3 coding DNA: TGTGCCAGCAGCTACAGTATCAATCAGCCCCAGCATTTT.